This T cell receptor (beta chain) was sequenced during a study of early T cells in non-severe SARS-CoV-2 infection. Across the whole study: Sequencing input comprised bulk RNA from unsorted whole blood; chain pairing was not available. Findings and limits, study-wide: Matching against VDJdb likely underestimated virus-specific expansions, favoring anti-spike CD8.

In this sample, this clonotype turned up many times. No antigen is known for it. This CDR3 is 14 amino acids long. The germline V and J ends were trimmed by 0 bases and 3 bases, with 6 bases remaining between them. Individual cDNA molecules each received unique molecular identifiers attached to them. TCRdb redid the calling of the 5' RACE reads with MiXCR, one entry per CDR3 protein. Seen here are 30,000 to 40,000 distinct CDR3 sequences, nearly 6% observed once, and the top ten hold around 7.6%. The sequenced sample was whole blood. This TCR was sampled from an adult who was a healthcare worker with PCR-confirmed SARS-CoV-2 infection or an uninfected control (not recorded which). The gene calls are TRBV12-3 or TRBV12-4 and TRBJ2-1, with TRBD2 as a possible D gene (5 bases). CDR3 DNA: TGTGCCAGCAGTTTAGCGCGGGTCTACAATGAGCAGTTCTTC. As protein: CASSLARVYNEQFF.